This T cell receptor beta chain was found in a study of OX40 agonist ivuxolimab in advanced cancers. About the investigation overall: Ivuxolimab was a fully human IgG2 agonistic monoclonal antibody targeting the costimulatory receptor OX40 (CD134). Intravenous ivuxolimab was administered to patients every 2 weeks at six dose levels: 0.01, 0.1, 0.3, 1.5, 3 and 10 mg/kg. Of the roughly 54 dose-escalation patients, hepatocellular carcinoma was present in about 20, melanoma in around 15, renal cell carcinoma in 9 and head and neck cancer in 9. The dose-escalation cohort was over 70% male with a mean age of around 64 years, ranging from 23 to 79. Patients were allowed to have had prior anti-PD-1, anti-PD-L1 or anti-CTLA-4 therapy, and around 43% of the dose-escalation patients had been treated with checkpoint inhibitors. Partial responses were achieved by three dose-escalation patients, of whom one had hepatocellular carcinoma and two had cutaneous melanoma. The point of sequencing TCRbeta in the periphery was to test whether ivuxolimab changed TCR sequence diversity and drove clonal T-cell expansion. The paper describes the monotherapy dose-escalation part (N = 52 patients) of the phase I trial of ivuxolimab. Overall study outcomes, separate from this receptor: On average, CD8+ T cells showed more expanded clones than CD4+ T cells after ivuxolimab. The antigen specificity of the clonally expanded peripheral T cells was not determined. In the 0.1-3.0 mg/kg groups, partial responders were among the patients with the lowest normalized peripheral clonal expansion, particularly in CD8+ T cells. Low levels of normalized T-cell clonal expansion were also seen in some nonresponding patients. At doses of 0.1 to 3.0 mg/kg, clonal expansion of both CD4+ and CD8+ T cells in blood was seen between baseline and week 6.

The trial excluded patients who had a history of autoimmune disease or were on systemic immunosuppression. In every dose cohort, peripheral blood was drawn for TCR sequencing at baseline, cycle 4 day 1, and cycle 7 day 1. Samples came from an open-label, multicenter, first-in-human phase I dose-escalation trial of ivuxolimab. Adults with locally advanced or metastatic melanoma, renal cell carcinoma, hepatocellular carcinoma or head and neck squamous cell carcinoma were enrolled in the trial. Before TCR sequencing, CD4+ and CD8+ T cells were separately sorted from peripheral blood. For sequencing of the TCRbeta CDR3 region, genomic DNA was extracted from the sorted cells. The immunoSEQ Assay was used to sequence the TCRbeta CDR3 regions. The table was pulled from immuneACCESS by TCRdb, which kept in-frame rearrangements only. Such tables lose some clones; where checked, under half of the loss comes from unresolved V genes, and the rest has no known cause. Recorded for this sample are roughly 84,000 clones; around 85% of them occurred a single time. The ten largest account for roughly 4.6% of the sample.

A word on this clone: Its recognized antigen is unknown. Base qualities were left out, and no much larger clone turns up one base away.

The sequenced sample was CD4+ or CD8+ T cells sorted from blood, obtained in a trial of the OX40 agonist ivuxolimab. The source of this sequence is an adult with an advanced solid tumor such as melanoma, head and neck, liver or kidney cancer.

The DNA is as follows: TGTGCCAGCGGGGGCGGAGGCACAGATACGCAGTATTTT. The resulting protein is CASGGGGTDTQYF. The sequence joins TRBV6-6 to TRBJ2-3, and TRBD1 may be the D gene, going by 6 matching bases. Per the germline V gene (reference sequence), MNHNY is the CDR1 and SVGAGI is the CDR2. The V and J ends are trimmed by 8 bases and 1 base, leaving 10 bases between them. There are 13 amino acids in the CDR3, from cysteine to phenylalanine inclusive. Just CDR3 DNA is preserved here, 39 bases in frame from base 1.